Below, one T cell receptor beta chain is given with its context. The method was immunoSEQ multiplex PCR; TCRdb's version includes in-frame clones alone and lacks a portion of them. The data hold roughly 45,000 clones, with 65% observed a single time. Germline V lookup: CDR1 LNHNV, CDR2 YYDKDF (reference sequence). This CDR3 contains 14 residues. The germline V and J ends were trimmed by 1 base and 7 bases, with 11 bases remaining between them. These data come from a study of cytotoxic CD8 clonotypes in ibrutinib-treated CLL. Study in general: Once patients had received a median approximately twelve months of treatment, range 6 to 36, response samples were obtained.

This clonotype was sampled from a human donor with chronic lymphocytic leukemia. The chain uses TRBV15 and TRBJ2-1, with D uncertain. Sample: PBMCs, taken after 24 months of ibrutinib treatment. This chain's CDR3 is CATSRGVVPNEQFF. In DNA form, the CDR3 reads TGTGCCACCAGCAGAGGGGTAGTACCAAATGAGCAGTTCTTC.